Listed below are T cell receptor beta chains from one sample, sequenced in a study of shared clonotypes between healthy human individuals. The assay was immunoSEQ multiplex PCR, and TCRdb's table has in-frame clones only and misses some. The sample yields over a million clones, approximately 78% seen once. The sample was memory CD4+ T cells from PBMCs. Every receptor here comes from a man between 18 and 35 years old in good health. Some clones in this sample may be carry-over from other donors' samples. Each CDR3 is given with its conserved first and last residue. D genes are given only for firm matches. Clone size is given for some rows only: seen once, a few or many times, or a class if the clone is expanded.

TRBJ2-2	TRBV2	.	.	CASTASRAGTGELFF	TGTGCCAGCACAGCTTCACGGGCGGGGACCGGGGAGCTGTTTTTT
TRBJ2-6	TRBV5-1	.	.	CASSLEGRASGANVLTF	TGCGCCAGCAGCTTGGAGGGAAGGGCCTCTGGGGCCAACGTCCTGACTTTC
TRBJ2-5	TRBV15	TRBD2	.	CATGPGGARETQYF	TGTGCCACCGGGCCCGGGGGGGCGCGTGAGACCCAGTACTTC
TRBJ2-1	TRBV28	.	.	CASSLPRTAYNEQFF	TGTGCCAGCAGTTTACCGCGGACTGCCTACAATGAGCAGTTCTTC
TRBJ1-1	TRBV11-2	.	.	CASSPRDLNTEAFF	TGTGCCAGCAGCCCCAGGGACCTGAACACTGAAGCTTTCTTT
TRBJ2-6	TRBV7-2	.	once	CASSFAGAGANVLTF	TGTGCCAGCAGCTTCGCAGGGGCTGGGGCCAACGTCCTGACTTTC
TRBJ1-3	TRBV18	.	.	CASSPPARAGNTIYF	TGTGCCAGCTCACCCCCCGCCAGGGCTGGAAACACCATATATTTT
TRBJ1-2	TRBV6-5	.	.	CASSAPDSNYGYTF	TGTGCCAGCAGTGCCCCGGACAGTAACTATGGCTACACCTTC
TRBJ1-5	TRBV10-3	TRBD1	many	CAISDRTGGNQPQHF	TGTGCCATCAGTGACCGGACAGGGGGCAATCAGCCCCAGCATTTT
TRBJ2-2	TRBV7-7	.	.	CASSLGLGANTGELFF	TGTGCCAGCAGCTTAGGACTAGGGGCGAACACCGGGGAGCTGTTTTTT
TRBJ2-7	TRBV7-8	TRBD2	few	CASSLDWREFYEQYF	TGTGCCAGCAGCTTGGACTGGCGGGAGTTTTACGAGCAGTACTTC
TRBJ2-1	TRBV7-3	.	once	CASSFRVSSYNEQFF	TGTGCCAGCAGCTTCCGGGTTAGCTCCTACAATGAGCAGTTCTTC
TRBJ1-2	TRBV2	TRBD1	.	CASMGQGAWGYTF	TGTGCCAGCATGGGACAGGGGGCGTGGGGCTACACCTTC
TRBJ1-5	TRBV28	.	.	CASSPFRRVGEPQHF	TGTGCCAGCAGTCCCTTTCGGCGGGTTGGGGAACCCCAGCATTTT
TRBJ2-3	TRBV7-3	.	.	CASSLRVSGTDTQYF	TGTGCCAGCAGCTTAAGGGTCTCCGGCACAGATACGCAGTATTTT
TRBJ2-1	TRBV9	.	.	CASSARPGLYNEQFF	TGTGCCAGCAGCGCCCGTCCGGGATTATACAATGAGCAGTTCTTC
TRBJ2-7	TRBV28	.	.	CASSFSVLYEQYF	TGTGCCAGCAGTTTCAGCGTTCTCTACGAGCAGTACTTC
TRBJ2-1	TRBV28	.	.	CASRGFENNEQFF	TGTGCCAGCCGCGGGTTTGAAAACAATGAGCAGTTCTTC
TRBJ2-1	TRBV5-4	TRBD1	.	CASSRDRGEQFF	TGTGCCAGCAGCCGGGACAGGGGAGAGCAGTTCTTC
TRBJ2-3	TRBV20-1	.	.	CSAHPTDTQYF	TGCAGTGCCCACCCCACAGATACGCAGTATTTT
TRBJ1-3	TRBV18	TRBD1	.	CASSPDRTGYNTIYF	TGTGCCAGCTCACCCGATCGGACAGGGTACAACACCATATATTTT
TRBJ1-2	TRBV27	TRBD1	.	CASSPRDRSLYGYTF	TGTGCCAGCAGTCCGAGGGACAGAAGCCTCTATGGCTACACCTTC
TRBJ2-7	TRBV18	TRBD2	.	CASSPVTSGTYEQYF	TGTGCCAGCTCACCAGTAACTAGCGGGACCTACGAGCAGTACTTC
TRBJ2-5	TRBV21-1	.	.	CASSKTSTGGARETQYF	TGTGCCAGCAGCAAAACCTCGACAGGGGGCGCACGGGAGACCCAGTACTTC
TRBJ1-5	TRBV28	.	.	CASSRGGRGNQPQHF	TGTGCCAGCAGCCGGGGGGGCCGGGGGAATCAGCCCCAGCATTTT
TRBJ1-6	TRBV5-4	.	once	CASRMTSDNSPLHF	TGTGCCAGCAGGATGACGTCAGATAACTCACCCCTCCACTTT
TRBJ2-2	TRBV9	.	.	CASSGYFTGELFF	TGTGCCAGCAGCGGGTATTTTACGGGGGAGCTGTTTTTT
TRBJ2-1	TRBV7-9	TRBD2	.	CASRHGLAGERGNEQFF	TGTGCCAGCAGGCATGGACTAGCGGGAGAGAGAGGCAATGAGCAGTTCTTC
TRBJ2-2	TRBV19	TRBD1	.	CASSTTGGPTGELFF	TGTGCCAGTAGTACAACAGGGGGGCCCACCGGGGAGCTGTTTTTT